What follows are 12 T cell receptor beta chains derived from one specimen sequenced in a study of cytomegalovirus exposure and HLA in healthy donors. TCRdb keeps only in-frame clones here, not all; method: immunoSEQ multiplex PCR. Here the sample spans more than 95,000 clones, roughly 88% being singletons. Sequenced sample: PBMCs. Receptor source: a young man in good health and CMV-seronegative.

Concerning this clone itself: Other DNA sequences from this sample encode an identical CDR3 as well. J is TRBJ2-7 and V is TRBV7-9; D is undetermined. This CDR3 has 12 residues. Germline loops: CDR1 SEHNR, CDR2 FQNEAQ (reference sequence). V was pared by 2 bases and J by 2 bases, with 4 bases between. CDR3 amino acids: CASSLNTYEQYF. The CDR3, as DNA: TGTGCCAGCAGCTTAAACACCTACGAGCAGTACTTC. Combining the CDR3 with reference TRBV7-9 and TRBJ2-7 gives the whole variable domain DTGVSQNPRHKITKRGQNVTFRCDPISEHNRLYWYRQTLGQGPEFLTYFQNEAQLEKSRLLSDRFSAERPKGSFSTLEIQRTEQGDSAMYLCASSLNTYEQYFGPGTRLTVT.

The CDR3 coding sequence is TGTGCCAGCAGTGACCGACAGAGAAGCTCCTACGAGCAGTACTTC. As protein: CASSDRQRSSYEQYF. V and J are TRBV25-1 and TRBJ2-7, with TRBD1 as a possible D gene (5 bases). V lost 3 bases and J lost 0, with 12 bases in between. This CDR3 has 15 residues. The V gene's germline CDR1 is MGHDK and CDR2 SYGVNS.

CDR3 loop: CASSFGGGGTISNQPQHF. The CDR3 coding sequence is TGTGCCAGCAGTTTTGGCGGGGGTGGGACAATAAGCAATCAGCCCCAGCATTTT. The chain carries TRBV27 and TRBJ1-5, with D possibly being TRBD1 (6 bases). The CDR3 has 18 residues. Looked up from germline, CDR1 is MNHEY and CDR2 is SMNVEV (reference sequence). V was clipped by 3 bases and J by 1 base, with 19 bases between them.

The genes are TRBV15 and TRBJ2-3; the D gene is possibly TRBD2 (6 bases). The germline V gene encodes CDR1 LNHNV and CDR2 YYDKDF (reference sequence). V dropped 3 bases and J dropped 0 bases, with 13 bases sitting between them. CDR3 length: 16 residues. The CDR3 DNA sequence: TGTGCCACCAGCAGGGCCACTAGCCGAAGCACAGATACGCAGTATTTT. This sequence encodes CATSRATSRSTDTQYF.

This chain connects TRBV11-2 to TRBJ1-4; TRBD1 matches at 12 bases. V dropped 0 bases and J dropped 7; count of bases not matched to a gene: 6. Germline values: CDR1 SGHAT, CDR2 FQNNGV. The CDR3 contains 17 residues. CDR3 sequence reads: CASSLEGQGAGSEKLFF. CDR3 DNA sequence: TGTGCCAGCAGCTTAGAGGGACAGGGGGCGGGTAGTGAAAAACTGTTTTTT. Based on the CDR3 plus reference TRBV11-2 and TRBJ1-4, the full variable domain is EAGVAQSPRYKIIEKRQSVAFWCNPISGHATLYWYQQILGQGPKLLIQFQNNGVVDDSQLPKDRFSAERLKGVDSTLKIQPAKLEDSAVYLCASSLEGQGAGSEKLFFGSGTQLSVL.

The CDR3 DNA reads as TGTGCCAGCACTGGGGGACAGGCCCCGAACACTGAAGCTTTCTTT. It encodes CASTGGQAPNTEAFF. V usage is TRBV6-1 and J usage is TRBJ1-1; 8 nucleotides line up with TRBD1. The germline V gene encodes CDR1 MNHNS and CDR2 SASEGT. CDR3 size: 15 residues. V shed 7 bases, J shed 1 base, and the junction held 8 bases outside the gene matches.

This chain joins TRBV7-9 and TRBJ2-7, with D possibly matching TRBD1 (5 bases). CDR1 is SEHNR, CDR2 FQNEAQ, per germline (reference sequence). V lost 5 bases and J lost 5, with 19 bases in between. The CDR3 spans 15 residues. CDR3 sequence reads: CASSPSARVTHEQYF. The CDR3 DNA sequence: TGTGCCAGCAGCCCGAGCGCCAGGGTAACCCACGAGCAGTACTTC.

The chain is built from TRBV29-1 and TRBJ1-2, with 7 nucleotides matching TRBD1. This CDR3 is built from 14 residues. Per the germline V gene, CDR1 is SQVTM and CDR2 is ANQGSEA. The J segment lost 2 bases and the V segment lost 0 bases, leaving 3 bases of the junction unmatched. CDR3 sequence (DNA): TGCAGCGTTGAAGATCGAGGGGGCAACTATGGCTACACCTTC. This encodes CSVEDRGGNYGYTF.

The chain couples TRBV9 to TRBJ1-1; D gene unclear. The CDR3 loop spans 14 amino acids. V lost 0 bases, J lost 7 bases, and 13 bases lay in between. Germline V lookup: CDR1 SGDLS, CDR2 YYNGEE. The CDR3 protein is CASSVGAGIGEAFF. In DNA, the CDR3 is TGTGCCAGCAGCGTAGGTGCGGGGATCGGTGAAGCTTTCTTT.

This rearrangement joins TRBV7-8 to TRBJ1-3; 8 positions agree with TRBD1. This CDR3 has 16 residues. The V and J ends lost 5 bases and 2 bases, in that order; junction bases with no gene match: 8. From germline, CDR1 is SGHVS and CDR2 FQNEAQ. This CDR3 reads CASSPRQGSAGNTIYF. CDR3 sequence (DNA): TGTGCCAGCAGCCCCCGACAGGGGAGCGCTGGAAACACCATATATTTT.

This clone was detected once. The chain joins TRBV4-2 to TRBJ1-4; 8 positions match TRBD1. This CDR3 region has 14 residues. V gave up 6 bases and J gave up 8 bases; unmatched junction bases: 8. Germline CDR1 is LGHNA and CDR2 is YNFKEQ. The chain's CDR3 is CASSPGQEGEKLFF. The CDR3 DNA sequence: TGTGCCAGCAGTCCGGGACAGGAGGGCGAAAAACTGTTTTTT.

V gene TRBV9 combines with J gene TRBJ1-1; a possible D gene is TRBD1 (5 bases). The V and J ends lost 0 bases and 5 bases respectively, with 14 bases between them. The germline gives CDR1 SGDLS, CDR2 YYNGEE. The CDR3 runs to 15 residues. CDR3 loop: CASSVGARVYTEAFF. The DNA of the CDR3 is TGTGCCAGCAGCGTAGGAGCCAGGGTATATACTGAAGCTTTCTTT.